The clone carrying this T cell receptor (beta chain) was counted only a few times. The sample belongs to a study of T cell repertoires in cytomegalovirus infection. CDR3 length: 17 amino acids. The V gene lost 0 bases and the J gene lost 0 bases, with 14 bases spanning the gap. Germline assignment: CDR1 MNHEY and CDR2 SVGAGI. A single record per CDR3 protein comes from TCRdb applying MiXCR to the reads. The profile covers fewer than 550,000 distinct CDR3 sequences, with about 15% appearing a single time and 24% taken by the ten largest. The material sequenced was CD8+ T cells from PBMCs. The sequence derives from a human donor in good health (CMV status not recorded). Some clones in this sample may be carry-over from other donors' samples. The chain is built from TRBV6-5 and TRBJ1-1; D is perhaps TRBD1 (5 bases). DNA of the CDR3: TGTGCCAGCAGTTACTCCGGGGGTTGGGGCATGAACACTGAAGCTTTCTTT. It is translated as CASSYSGGWGMNTEAFF.